This T cell receptor beta chain was sequenced during a study of blood T cell repertoires in COVID-19. On the study more broadly: Some COVID-19 samples were acute and others convalescent; all came from the United States, Italy and Spain. PBMCs, B-cell-depleted T cells, or T cells were the source of the cDNA or gDNA that made up the material.

CDR3 size: 14 residues. V was clipped by 7 bases and J by 4 bases; unmatched bases: 7. In germline, CDR1 is MNHEY, CDR2 SVGAGI. Per the study methods: Researchers report that nucleated cell counts were estimated from reference gene primer amplification. Clones were sequenced by immunoSEQ multiplex PCR, and TCRdb holds only the in-frame ones, with some missing. The V and J calls and clone size come from that table; D and trimming were worked out from the DNA. The sample gives 95,000 to 150,000 clones, 70% to 85% of which show up once; 3.5% to 5.5% is in the top ten. This receptor was taken from a woman aged 70 to 79 with acute or convalescent COVID-19. The sample taken for sequencing was peripheral blood. The V gene is TRBV6-5, the J gene TRBJ1-3; 7 positions match TRBD1. The CDR3 bases are TGTGCCAGCACCAAAACAGGGGAAGGAAACACCATATATTTT. It codes for CASTKTGEGNTIYF.